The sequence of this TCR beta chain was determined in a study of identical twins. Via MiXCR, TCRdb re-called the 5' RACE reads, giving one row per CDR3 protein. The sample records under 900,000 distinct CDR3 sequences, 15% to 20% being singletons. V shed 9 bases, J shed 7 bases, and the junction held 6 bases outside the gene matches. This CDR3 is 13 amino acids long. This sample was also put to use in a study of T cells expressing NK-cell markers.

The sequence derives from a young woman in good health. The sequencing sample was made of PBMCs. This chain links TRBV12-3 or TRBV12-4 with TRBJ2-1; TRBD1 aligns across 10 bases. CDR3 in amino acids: CARRDRGRNEQFF. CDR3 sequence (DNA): TGTGCCAGGCGGGACAGGGGAAGAAATGAGCAGTTCTTC.